This TCR beta chain is from a study of spatial heterogeneity in lung cancer (dated by TCRdb to the late 2010s). The study in broad terms: Beta-chain transcripts were consistently detected in greater numbers than alpha-chain transcripts, which likely reflected higher beta-chain transcript abundance. In the raw uncorrected reads, each unique combination of TCR and UMI appeared more than ten times on average. TCR alpha and beta repertoires were quantitatively compared across multiple tumor regions, matched nontumor lung and blood in non-small cell lung cancer. Nonsynonymous mutation counts, determined by whole-exome sequencing of tumor tissue, were related to features of the TCR repertoire. Both alpha and beta chains were TCR-sequenced in around 230 tumor regions, approximately 64 matched nontumor lung samples and some 56 PBMC samples obtained at surgery. What the study reported, not specific to this receptor: Ubiquitous expanded tumor TCRs showed up in blood more often at tumor resection than at routine follow-up. Confirming at a functional level the hypothesis that regional TCRs recognize regional mutations was considered to require additional single-cell paired TCR alpha and beta sequencing.

Receptor libraries were prepared by 5' RACE. The listed sequencing device is NextSeq 500. The TCR library protocol attached a unique molecular identifier to each TCR cDNA molecule to allow correction of PCR and sequencing errors. Under the source paper's analysis protocol: Decombinator tools were used for TCR identification, UMI-based error correction and CDR3 extraction. Expanded TCRs were defined as those above a frequency of 2 per 1,000, corresponding to the top 1% of the tumor frequency distribution. Rényi diversity was computed with the R vegan package after subsampling each repertoire 100 times to 5,000 TCRs. CDR3 similarity networks were built from amino acid triplet string-kernel similarity, with CDR3s being connected when pairwise similarity was above 0.82. The raw public data were reprocessed by TCRdb itself: fastp quality trimming at Q25, MiXCR clonotype calling, in-frame beta chains only. Duplicate CDR3 protein sequences are folded into a single record with the most common DNA and genes. The V and J calls shown here were made by TCRdb, not taken from the authors' results. The sample table records around 92,000 distinct CDR3 sequences; approximately 12% of these occur just once. In total, the top ten clones hold roughly 39% of the sample.

From its cysteine to its phenylalanine, the CDR3 spans 16 amino acids. Only the CDR3 part of the read is kept: 48 bases, read in frame from the first base. Cut back by 0 bases and 7 bases, the V and J ends lie 13 bases apart. Looking up the germline V gene yields CDR1 MNHEY and CDR2 SVGEGT. What the time point label conveys for this sample: sample taken at primary tumor resection. For TCR sequencing, whole RNA was extracted from tumor and nontumor lung tissue, or from cryopreserved PBMC samples, and no cell sorting was done. Donors were around 71 patients with early-stage, untreated non-small cell lung cancer from the lung TRACERx cohort. Only patients for whom sufficient RNA was available from at least two tumor regions were selected for TCR sequencing. This clonotype was picked up a small number of times. Its antigen has not been determined. The input lacks base qualities; no much larger clone sits a single base away.

This sequence was found in a male donor with early-stage non-small cell lung cancer. The sample consisted of PBMCs, taken at surgery. The chain joins TRBV6-2 or TRBV6-3 to TRBJ1-6; TRBD1 might be the D gene, on 5 matching bases. The DNA is as follows: TGTGCCAGCAGTTACTCCCGACAGAAGCTGAATTCACCCCTCCACTTT. It translates as CASSYSRQKLNSPLHF.